The clone carrying this T cell receptor (beta chain) was seen at least ten times. No antigen is known for it. The V gene's germline CDR1 is SGHTA and CDR2 FQGNSA. CDR3 length: 16 amino acids. Unmatched junction bases numbered 12, after V lost 5 bases and J lost 5 bases. Amplification targeted TCR beta CDR3 regions from RNA transcripts. The HTBI primer set served for first-round RT-PCR of the TCR CDR3. MiXCR was run by TCRdb on the multiplex PCR reads, yielding one entry per CDR3 protein. The sample lists 610,000 or so distinct CDR3 sequences; under 60% were seen once. The study left out patients who had uncontrolled infection, other autoimmune disease, pregnancy or lactation. Diagnosis relied on clinical symptoms, serum thyroxine and TRAb, thyroid ultrasound and orbital computed tomography. This specimen comes from a study of T cells in Graves' hyperthyroidism and ophthalmopathy. Study observations and caveats: Blood also held most thyroid clonotypes expanded beyond 0.001.

The chain couples TRBV7-2 to TRBJ2-7; 10 bases agree with TRBD2. The sequenced material came from peripheral blood or thyroid tissue (not recorded which). This sequence originates from a woman younger than 30 with Graves' hyperthyroidism. The CDR3, as DNA: TGTGCCAGCAGCCATTATCTAGCGGGAGACTACCACGAGCAGTACTTC. Translated: CASSHYLAGDYHEQYF.